This T cell receptor beta chain was found in a study of neurological immune-mediated disorders. Points from the study as a whole: The absence of any CDR3 amino acid sequence shared by expanded clones across subjects suggests that repertoires were private in all groups.

Preparation of the unsorted libraries drew on 2 million PBMCs stored at -80 C. This clonotype was seen ten or more times. Its antigen is unidentified. The V end lost 3 bases, the J end lost 0 bases, and 13 bases lay between the germline ends. Germline-derived CDR1 and CDR2 are SGHTA and FQGNSA. There are 16 residues in the CDR3. It was by 5'RACE with 10-nucleotide random UMIs that the cDNA was made. Every sequencing run produced over 160 million TCR-beta sequences that came from 15-18 subjects. Using its own MiXCR run on the 5' RACE reads, TCRdb lists one record per CDR3 protein. This sample has 90,000 to 150,000 distinct CDR3 sequences, with roughly 3.2% found just once.

The gene calls are TRBV7-2 and TRBJ2-3; D is perhaps TRBD2 (6 bases). The sequencing input was PBMCs. The receptor was derived from a woman younger than 45 with multiple sclerosis. This chain's CDR3 is CASSFSGETSTDTQYF. The CDR3 DNA reads as TGTGCCAGCAGCTTCTCGGGGGAAACTAGCACAGATACGCAGTATTTT.